The next 28 T cell receptor beta chains were all read from a single sample in a study of blood T cells in healthy people across ages. PCR was performed a second time for about 7 to 11 cycles using a sample-barcoded 5' primer and a J-beta primer mix. TCRdb redid the calling of the 5' RACE reads with MiXCR, one entry per CDR3 protein. The sample records 650,000 to 900,000 distinct CDR3 sequences, around 62% being singletons. What was sequenced was blood. The receptors were sampled from a man under 40 in good health.

The rearrangement joins TRBV28 to TRBJ2-4; TRBD1 might be the D (7 bases). Germline loops: CDR1 MDHEN, CDR2 SYDVKM. V lost 10 bases, J lost 0 bases, and 13 bases lay in between. CDR3 length: 14 amino acids. The CDR3 coding sequence is TGTGCCACCCGACAGGGACTAGCCAAAAACATTCAGTACTTC. It encodes CATRQGLAKNIQYF.

The chain is built from TRBV6-1 and TRBJ2-7; D gene ambiguous. The V end lost 3 bases, the J end lost 3 bases, and 15 bases lay between the germline ends. Germline CDR1 reads MNHNS; CDR2 reads SASEGT. The CDR3 runs 15 residues. The CDR3 DNA is TGTGCCAGCAGTGATTATATCGGCCGATACTACGAGCAGTACTTC. It is translated as CASSDYIGRYYEQYF.

CDR3 loop: CASSQERRTGVLNEQFF. CDR3 nucleotides: TGTGCCAGCAGCCAAGAGAGACGGACAGGGGTGCTCAATGAGCAGTTCTTC. The V gene is TRBV3-1, the J gene TRBJ2-1, with 9 bases fitting TRBD1. Germline CDR1 and CDR2: LGHDT and YNNKEL (reference sequence). The CDR3 spans 17 residues. The ends lost 0 bases at V and 6 bases at J; junction bases unmatched: 9.

This clonotype was counted only a few times. The V call is TRBV25-1, the J call TRBJ2-4; possible D gene TRBD1, 6 bases. The J call could be wrong; TRBJ2-7 is a better fit for the DNA end. Germline V gives CDR1 MGHDK, CDR2 SYGVNS. This CDR3 is 15 amino acids long. This chain's CDR3 is CASSEYGDRPYEQYF. In nucleotides, the CDR3 is TGTGCCAGCAGTGAATATGGAGACAGGCCCTACGAGCAGTACTTC.

The genes are TRBV6-2 or TRBV6-3 and TRBJ2-7; D is ambiguous. Trimming pared 7 bases from V and 12 bases from J, leaving 19 bases between. The CDR3 spans 12 residues. From germline, CDR1 is MNHEY and CDR2 SVGEGT. DNA for the CDR3: TGTGCCAGCACCGCGGAGCAAGAGACCCGGTACTTC. Protein: CASTAEQETRYF.

There are a few counts of this clonotype. In DNA, the CDR3 is TGCAGCGTCCCGGGACAGGCTAACTATGGCTACACCTTC. It codes for CSVPGQANYGYTF. The gene calls are TRBV29-1 and TRBJ1-2; 8 bases are a match to TRBD1. The germline gives CDR1 SQVTM, CDR2 ANQGSEA. Germline trimming cut 6 bases from V and 0 bases from J; bases unmatched to any gene: 3. The CDR3 extends over 13 amino acids. Complete variable domain (other parts from reference TRBV29-1 and TRBJ1-2): SAVISQKPSRDICQRGTSLTIQCQVDSQVTMMFWYRQQPGQSLTLIATANQGSEATYESGFVIDKFPISRPNLTFSTLTVSNMSPEDSSIYLCSVPGQANYGYTFGSGTRLTVV.

J is TRBJ1-2 and V is TRBV4-3; TRBD1 agrees at 7 bases. Germline V gene data show CDR1 as LGHNA and CDR2 as YSLEER. V was clipped by 4 bases and J by 0 bases; unmatched bases: 8. The length of the CDR3 is 16 residues. The CDR3 loop reads CASSREYRGPNYGYTF. CDR3 coding DNA: TGCGCCAGCAGCCGGGAATACAGGGGTCCTAACTATGGCTACACCTTC.

The genes are TRBV6-1 and TRBJ2-1; D perhaps matches TRBD1 (5 bases). With 8 bases removed from V and 8 bases from J, the gap between germline ends came to 10 bases. The CDR3 extends over 11 amino acids. The V gene's germline CDR1 is MNHNS and CDR2 SASEGT. CDR3 sequence reads: CASSARDEQFF. CDR3 nucleotides: TGTGCCAGCTCGGCCAGGGATGAGCAGTTCTTC.

V usage is TRBV28 and J usage is TRBJ1-6; no definite D call. The CDR3 extends over 16 amino acids. V lost 3 bases and J 0 bases, leaving 9 bases between the germline ends. CDR1 and CDR2 from the germline V gene are MDHEN and SYDVKM. In DNA, the CDR3 is TGTGCCAGCAGTTTTCCCATAAGCTCCTATAATTCACCCCTCCACTTT. Translated: CASSFPISSYNSPLHF.

Here the CDR3 reads CASSPNDLAKNIQYF. The CDR3 region has the DNA TGTGCCAGCAGTCCCAACGACCTAGCCAAAAACATTCAGTACTTC. The rearrangement links TRBV3-1 to TRBJ2-4; unclear D gene. Germline values: CDR1 LGHDT, CDR2 YNNKEL (reference sequence). Trimming shortened V by 6 bases and J by 0 bases, and 12 bases separated the two germline ends. The CDR3 covers 15 residues.

In its sample, this clonotype was seen once. The rearrangement uses TRBV15 and TRBJ2-1; TRBD2 agrees at 16 bases. V dropped 2 bases and J dropped 3; count of bases not matched to a gene: 10. The CDR3 extends over 20 amino acids. Looked up from germline, CDR1 is LNHNV and CDR2 is YYDKDF (reference sequence). Here the CDR3 reads CATSRFPGTSGGASYNEQFF. The CDR3 DNA reads as TGTGCCACCAGCAGATTTCCCGGGACTAGCGGGGGGGCAAGCTACAATGAGCAGTTCTTC.

The V and J genes are TRBV10-3 and TRBJ2-1; D is ambiguous. The germline CDR1 and CDR2 sequences are ENHRY and SYGVKD. V was cut by 7 bases and J by 3 bases, with 7 bases left in between. The CDR3 loop spans 12 amino acids. The CDR3 loop reads CAITGDYNEQFF. The CDR3 bases are TGTGCCATCACTGGGGACTACAATGAGCAGTTCTTC.

V usage is TRBV28 and J usage is TRBJ2-1; 8 positions match TRBD1. There are 13 residues in the CDR3. With V trimmed by 4 bases and J by 9 bases, 5 bases remained unmatched. Germline V gene data show CDR1 as MDHEN and CDR2 as SYDVKM. The CDR3 DNA sequence: TGTGCCAGCAGTTCCGGACAGGGTGGTGAGCAGTTCTTC. The encoded protein is CASSSGQGGEQFF.

The CDR3 DNA sequence: TGTGCCAGCAGCCCCCGGACAGGGCATGGCTACACCTTC. Translated, it gives CASSPRTGHGYTF. The chain carries TRBV9 and TRBJ1-2; 8 bases agree with TRBD1. In germline, CDR1 is SGDLS, CDR2 YYNGEE. This CDR3 has 13 residues. The J segment lost 6 bases and the V segment lost 4 bases, leaving 5 bases of the junction unmatched.

The V and J genes are TRBV6-2 or TRBV6-3 and TRBJ1-1; D is undetermined. CDR1 and CDR2 from the germline V gene are MNHEY and SVGEGT. The CDR3 is 12 residues long. V lost 8 bases, J lost 5 bases, and 12 bases lay in between. CDR3 region: CASGLWVTEAFF. The CDR3 region has the DNA TGTGCCAGCGGCTTGTGGGTTACTGAAGCTTTCTTT.

The chain joins TRBV18 to TRBJ1-2, with D perhaps matching TRBD1 (5 bases). V was clipped by 2 bases and J by 8 bases, with 18 bases between them. The CDR3 contains 15 residues. Per the germline V gene, CDR1 is KGHSH and CDR2 is LQKENI. The CDR3 nucleotides read TGTGCCAGCTCACCAGATACGGGACTTTGGGGCGGCTACACCTTC. Translation: CASSPDTGLWGGYTF. Variable domain in full (rest from reference TRBV18 and TRBJ1-2): NAGVMQNPRHLVRRRGQEARLRCSPMKGHSHVYWYRQLPEEGLKFMVYLQKENIIDESGMPKERFSAEFPKEGPSILRIQQVVRGDSAAYFCASSPDTGLWGGYTFGSGTRLTVV.

The genes are TRBV7-9 and TRBJ2-5, with 12 bases identical to TRBD1. J gave up 5 bases and V 7 bases, and 11 bases lay outside the gene matches. This CDR3 has 16 amino acids. The germline V gene encodes CDR1 SEHNR and CDR2 FQNEAQ (reference sequence). The CDR3 spells CASTNSGTGGGETQYF. For the CDR3, the DNA is TGTGCCAGCACCAATTCCGGGACAGGGGGCGGGGAGACCCAGTACTTC.

The rearrangement joins TRBV7-8 to TRBJ2-3; D may be TRBD1 or TRBD2 (5 bases each). V lost 5 bases and J 2 bases, leaving 14 bases between the germline ends. The length of the CDR3 is 15 residues. In germline, CDR1 is SGHVS, CDR2 FQNEAQ. The CDR3, as DNA: TGTGCCAGCAGCCCGGGGTGGGGGTACACAGATACGCAGTATTTT. The encoded protein is CASSPGWGYTDTQYF.

The rearrangement uses TRBV4-3 and TRBJ1-2; D is unclear. Looked up from germline, CDR1 is LGHNA and CDR2 is YSLEER. With 1 base removed from V and 3 bases from J, the gap between germline ends came to 12 bases. The CDR3 runs to 15 residues. For the CDR3, the DNA is TGCGCCAGCAGCCAAGGTTCTCAGGTTCACTATGGCTACACCTTC. This sequence encodes CASSQGSQVHYGYTF.

The chain is built from TRBV12-3 or TRBV12-4 and TRBJ2-1, with TRBD2 matching 7 bases. This CDR3 is built from 15 residues. V lost 3 bases, J lost 7 bases, and 9 bases stayed unmatched. CDR3 residues: CASSFDSGFGNEQFF. DNA of the CDR3: TGTGCCAGCAGTTTTGATAGCGGGTTTGGGAATGAGCAGTTCTTC.

This chain connects TRBV27 to TRBJ2-5; D remains ambiguous. Per the germline V gene, CDR1 is MNHEY and CDR2 is SMNVEV (reference sequence). Trimming pared 7 bases from V and 4 bases from J, leaving 16 bases between. The CDR3 covers 14 residues. CDR3 region: CASKQVPSGETQYF. CDR3 nucleotides: TGTGCCAGCAAGCAGGTTCCGTCGGGAGAGACCCAGTACTTC.

The chain joins TRBV5-5 to TRBJ2-3; D is undetermined. Trimming removed 0 bases from V and 1 base from J, with 12 bases in between. Germline V gene data show CDR1 as SGHKS and CDR2 as YYEKEE (reference sequence). The CDR3 covers 16 residues. CDR3 nucleotide sequence: TGTGCCAGCAGCTTGGGGCGACAAGTACGCACAGATACGCAGTATTTT. Residues: CASSLGRQVRTDTQYF.

The rearrangement uses TRBV25-1 and TRBJ2-5, with TRBD1 as a possible D gene (5 bases). Germline CDR1 reads MGHDK; CDR2 reads SYGVNS. CDR3 size: 15 residues. Trimming took 1 base from V and 1 from J, leaving 10 bases between them. The CDR3 bases are TGTGCCAGCAGTGAATTCCAGGGCTCCCAAGAGACCCAGTACTTC. Its protein product is CASSEFQGSQETQYF.

This clonotype occurred a few times. The genes are TRBV3-1 and TRBJ1-5, with 9 nucleotides matching TRBD1. CDR3 length: 15 amino acids. With 1 base clipped from V and 5 bases from J, the junction kept 3 bases outside the gene matches. Per the germline V gene, CDR1 is LGHDT and CDR2 is YNNKEL (reference sequence). CDR3 in amino acids: CASSQGTGEYQPQHF. Written as DNA, the CDR3 is TGTGCCAGCAGCCAAGGGACAGGGGAATATCAGCCCCAGCATTTT. Full variable domain (rest looked up from reference TRBV3-1 and TRBJ1-5): DTAVSQTPKYLVTQMGNDKSIKCEQNLGHDTMYWYKQDSKKFLKIMFSYNNKELIINETVPNRFSPKSPDKAHLNLHINSLELGDSAVYFCASSQGTGEYQPQHFGDGTRLSIL.

This clonotype came up a few times. The chain carries TRBV7-2 and TRBJ1-4; D might be TRBD1 (5 bases). V was trimmed by 3 bases and J by 3 bases, leaving 14 bases between them. Germline loops: CDR1 SGHTA, CDR2 FQGNSA. CDR3 length: 16 residues. CDR3 DNA: TGTGCCAGCAGCTTCTCATGGAGGGGTTCTAATGAAAAACTGTTTTTT. Amino acids: CASSFSWRGSNEKLFF.

This clonotype was seen only a few times. The chain is built from TRBV27 and TRBJ1-5; D is uncertain. The CDR3 extends over 13 amino acids. CDR1 is MNHEY and CDR2 is SMNVEV in the germline V gene (reference sequence). Trimming took 5 bases from V and 4 from J, leaving 9 bases between them. Here the CDR3 DNA reads TGTGCCAGCAGTGGTAGAGGGAATCAGCCCCAGCATTTT. This translates into CASSGRGNQPQHF.

This clonotype is a singleton in its sample. An end of the junction does not agree with germline; a read error may underlie this. The rearrangement links TRBV7-2 to TRBJ2-1; 9 nucleotides align to TRBD1. CDR1 SGHTA and CDR2 FQGNSA come from the germline V gene. The CDR3 is 15 amino acids. CDR3 loop: CAGSLQGAAYNEQFF. CDR3 coding DNA: TGTGCCGGCAGCTTACAGGGGGCCGCCTACAATGAGCAGTTCTTC.

The chain carries TRBV20-1 and TRBJ2-5; weak D call: TRBD2 (5 bases). The CDR3 spans 14 residues. Per the germline V gene, CDR1 is DFQATT and CDR2 is SNEGSKA (reference sequence). V lost 1 base, J lost 4 bases, and 13 bases lay in between. The CDR3: CSARARASPETQYF. The CDR3 DNA sequence: TGCAGTGCTAGAGCTCGGGCTAGCCCAGAGACCCAGTACTTC.